This TCR beta chain was identified in a study of T cell responses to AZD1222 COVID-19 vaccine. Study-wide results and caveats: Clonal diversity may have been underestimated in mostly white British donors.

In regard to this clone: Its cognate antigen is unknown.

Repertoires were generated with immunoSEQ multiplex PCR, while TCRdb's copy carries only in-frame clones and drops some. The repertoire includes about 120,000 clones, roughly 90% of them detected once, and almost 4.5% sits in the top ten. With 10 bases removed from V and 4 bases from J, the gap between germline ends came to 13 bases. The CDR3 totals 12 residues. Germline V gene sequence: CDR1 MDHEN, CDR2 SYDVKM. Sequencing was performed on peripheral blood, taken on day 0 of AZD1222 vaccination. The TCR sequence derives from an adult in good health. The gene calls are TRBV28 and TRBJ1-1; D uncertain. Here the CDR3 reads CATRTGSTEAFF. The CDR3 DNA follows: TGTGCCACTCGGACGGGGAGCACTGAAGCTTTCTTT.